These T cell receptor beta chains were read from a single sample in a study of cytomegalovirus exposure and HLA in healthy donors. Some clones are missing from TCRdb's copy, which holds only in-frame ones; the method was immunoSEQ multiplex PCR. This sample yields approximately 97,000 clones, of which 81% are seen a single time; less than 5% belongs to the top ten. What was sequenced was PBMCs. The receptors derive from a woman in her seventies in good health and CMV-seropositive. Both conserved end residues are part of each CDR3. A D gene is named only where the DNA matches it firmly. Size is stated for part of the rows, as once, few or many counts, or as a class when the clone is expanded.

.,13,TRBJ1-1,TRBV6-6,.,CASNLGGITEAFF
.,14,TRBJ2-3,TRBV9,TRBD1,CASSVGTGTDTQYF
.,17,TRBJ2-5,TRBV7-9,TRBD2,CASSLRRLAGTPGTQYF
.,16,TRBJ1-6,TRBV6-5,.,CASSYSPPGDGSPLHF
.,13,TRBJ2-7,TRBV10-3,.,CAISGGPGYEQYF
.,14,TRBJ2-2,TRBV25-1,.,CASSESGTAGELFF
once,14,TRBJ1-5,TRBV28,.,CASSTNTPGQPQHF
.,12,TRBJ2-7,TRBV25-1,.,CASSLTGYEQYF
.,14,TRBJ2-7,TRBV10-3,.,CAISVGGVSYEQYF
.,15,TRBJ2-2,TRBV7-9,.,CASSLGRSPTGELFF
.,13,TRBJ1-2,TRBV5-1,.,CASSQKSNYGYTF
.,11,TRBJ2-7,TRBV27,.,CAHSWAYEQYF
.,15,TRBJ2-7,TRBV27,.,CASTSTMAGYYEQYF
.,15,TRBJ2-2,TRBV14,.,CASSQTGVGTGELFF
.,16,TRBJ2-2,TRBV18,.,CASSPRQIQNTGELFF
.,13,TRBJ2-1,TRBV18,.,CASSPQGINEQFF
.,14,TRBJ1-6,TRBV2,TRBD1,CASLSGTGNSPLHF
.,18,TRBJ2-3,TRBV7-9,TRBD2,CASSLEVGSSGSTDTQYF
.,15,TRBJ1-5,TRBV7-9,.,CASSSGFGGNQPQHF
once,14,TRBJ2-1,TRBV12-5,TRBD2,CASGLSGRGNEQFF
.,14,TRBJ1-3,TRBV5-5,TRBD1,CASSRQGSGNTIYF
.,15,TRBJ2-1,TRBV5-1,TRBD2,CASSNSGRESNEQFF
.,14,TRBJ1-2,TRBV6-6,.,CASSYPDRYYGYTF
.,14,TRBJ1-4,TRBV4-1,.,CASSQDFGYEGLFF
.,12,TRBJ1-2,TRBV28,.,CASKVEGYGYTF
few,15,TRBJ1-4,TRBV18,TRBD1,CASSPWDRRGEKLFF
.,15,.,TRBV15,TRBD2,CATSRERTSSYEQYF
.,13,TRBJ2-2,TRBV28,.,CASRTENTGELFF
.,15,TRBJ1-1,TRBV15,.,CAISSLTGESTEAFF
once,17,TRBJ2-1,TRBV13,TRBD2,CASSSSTSGRRNNEQFF
.,14,TRBJ2-2,TRBV14,.,CASSQGGNPGELFF
.,11,TRBJ2-1,TRBV6-5,.,CASSSELKQFF
.,16,.,TRBV10-3,.,CAISESGGWPPDEQYF
.,16,TRBJ2-1,TRBV2,TRBD2,CASSEVRLAVYNEQFF
.,14,TRBJ1-5,TRBV19,.,CASSQGSSNQPQHF
.,14,TRBJ2-1,TRBV2,TRBD1,CASKDRDVYNEQFF
.,14,TRBJ1-2,TRBV7-2,TRBD1,CASSLYGTGYGYTF
.,13,TRBJ2-7,TRBV2,TRBD2,CAGMGTSGNEQYF
.,14,TRBJ2-1,TRBV5-1,.,CASSLDSSYNEQFF
.,17,TRBJ2-6,TRBV30,TRBD2,CAWAGTSGSSGANVLTF
.,11,TRBJ1-1,TRBV29-1,.,CSGYRNTEAFF
few,14,TRBJ1-5,TRBV19,.,CASSRRETNQPQHF
.,13,TRBJ2-7,TRBV7-3,TRBD2,CASSPSGSYEQYF
.,17,TRBJ2-7,TRBV13,TRBD2,CASSSRTSGRGRYEQYF
once,13,TRBJ1-6,TRBV2,TRBD1,CASSDRGFSPLHF
once,16,TRBJ2-1,TRBV18,TRBD2,CASSPYSGRAINEQFF
.,19,TRBJ2-1,TRBV19,TRBD2,CASSIVLLGSGRALDEQFF
.,13,TRBJ1-2,TRBV18,TRBD1,CASSGQPRNGYTF
.,14,TRBJ1-1,TRBV14,TRBD1,CASSPDREGTEAFF